A single sample is the source of the 22 T cell receptor beta chains below, sequenced in a study of OX40 agonist ivuxolimab in advanced cancers. Clones were sequenced by immunoSEQ multiplex PCR, and TCRdb holds only the in-frame ones, with some missing. The sample yields fewer than 30,000 clones, roughly 84% seen once. The sequencing used CD4+ or CD8+ T cells sorted from blood, collected in a trial of the OX40 agonist ivuxolimab. The receptors derive from an adult with an advanced solid tumor such as melanoma, head and neck, liver or kidney cancer.

This chain connects TRBV7-9 to TRBJ2-3, with 9 bases fitting TRBD1. Germline V gene sequence: CDR1 SEHNR, CDR2 FQNEAQ (reference sequence). This CDR3 is built from 15 residues. Germline trimming cut 5 bases from V and 4 bases from J; bases unmatched to any gene: 7. The CDR3 region is CASSLGQGTADTQYF. The DNA of the CDR3 is TGTGCCAGCAGCCTAGGACAGGGGACGGCAGATACGCAGTATTTT.

This chain joins TRBV11-2 and TRBJ2-1; 12 bases map to TRBD2. CDR3 length: 18 residues. V lost 2 bases, J lost 5 bases, and 10 bases stayed unmatched. CDR1 and CDR2 from the germline V gene are SGHAT and FQNNGV. The CDR3 loop reads CASSLNVGLAGINNEQFF. CDR3 nucleotide sequence: TGTGCCAGCAGCTTAAATGTGGGACTAGCGGGTATTAACAATGAGCAGTTCTTC.

The chain carries TRBV29-1 and TRBJ2-1, with D possibly TRBD2 on 6 matching bases. Trimming removed 6 bases at V and 10 bases at J, with 19 bases between. Per the germline V gene, CDR1 is SQVTM and CDR2 is ANQGSEA. This CDR3 is 13 amino acids long. The CDR3 sequence is CSVYGTSPQEQFF. The CDR3 region has the DNA TGCAGCGTCTACGGGACTTCTCCGCAGGAGCAGTTCTTC.

The chain carries TRBV19 and TRBJ1-1, with D unclear. V was cut by 2 bases and J by 1 base, with 8 bases left in between. The CDR3 length is 14 residues. Germline V gene sequence: CDR1 LNHDA, CDR2 SQIVND (reference sequence). The CDR3 DNA sequence: TGTGCCAGTAGTATACGACGGGAGAACACTGAAGCTTTCTTT. Translation: CASSIRRENTEAFF. The whole variable domain, remainder taken from reference TRBV19 and TRBJ1-1, is DGGITQSPKYLFRKEGQNVTLSCEQNLNHDAMYWYRQDPGQGLRLIYYSQIVNDFQKGDIAEGYSVSREKKESFPLTVTSAQKNPTAFYLCASSIRRENTEAFFGQGTRLTVV.

The rearrangement links TRBV7-6 to TRBJ2-7; the match to TRBD1 covers 7 bases. Germline V gives CDR1 SGHVS, CDR2 FNYEAQ. The CDR3 length is 14 residues. V shed 5 bases and J 3 bases; nucleotides not matched to a gene: 7. The CDR3 is CASSARDRVYEQYF. The CDR3 bases are TGTGCCAGCAGCGCACGGGACAGAGTCTACGAGCAGTACTTC.

V and J are TRBV28 and TRBJ1-1; D is unclear. The V gene's germline CDR1 is MDHEN and CDR2 SYDVKM. The CDR3 spans 13 residues. V shed 5 bases and J shed 2 bases, with 9 bases lying between them. The CDR3 protein is CASSVGLNTEAFF. The CDR3 DNA reads as TGTGCCAGCAGTGTAGGTCTTAACACTGAAGCTTTCTTT.

This rearrangement joins TRBV29-1 to TRBJ2-1, with 12 nucleotides matching TRBD2. Germline values: CDR1 SQVTM, CDR2 ANQGSEA. Unmatched junction bases numbered 9, after V lost 0 bases and J lost 0 bases. The CDR3 covers 19 residues. This chain's CDR3 is CSVEEGGLAGRSSYNEQFF. In DNA, the CDR3 is TGCAGCGTTGAAGAGGGGGGACTAGCGGGCCGGAGCTCCTACAATGAGCAGTTCTTC.

The chain has TRBV11-3 and TRBJ2-7; D remains ambiguous. From germline, CDR1 is SGHNT and CDR2 YENEEA. CDR3 size: 13 residues. V lost 2 bases, J lost 5 bases, and 10 bases lay in between. For the CDR3, the DNA is TGTGCCAGCAGCTTACGGCAGGACCACGAGCAGTACTTC. Residues: CASSLRQDHEQYF. Supplemented by reference TRBV11-3 and TRBJ2-7, the full variable domain reads EAGVVQSPRYKIIEKKQPVAFWCNPISGHNTLYWYLQNLGQGPELLIRYENEEAVDDSQLPKDRFSAERLKGVDSTLKIQPAELGDSAVYLCASSLRQDHEQYFGPGTRLTVT.

This chain links TRBV9 with TRBJ2-7, with 7 bases that match TRBD1. CDR1 SGDLS and CDR2 YYNGEE come from the germline V gene. The V segment lost 3 bases and the J segment 3 bases; nucleotides outside the gene matches: 12. The CDR3 spans 16 residues. CDR3 protein: CASSGAGGQSLYEQYF. In DNA, the CDR3 is TGTGCCAGCAGCGGGGCTGGGGGACAGTCCCTCTACGAGCAGTACTTC.

The V and J genes are TRBV30 and TRBJ2-7; 8 bases align to TRBD1. Trimming took 6 bases from V and 4 from J; bases not matched to a gene: 8. The CDR3 is 13 residues long. From germline, CDR1 is GTSNPN and CDR2 SVGIG (reference sequence). The CDR3 nucleotides read TGTGCCTGCAGGGGGCTCCACCTTTACGAGCAGTACTTC. It is translated as CACRGLHLYEQYF. The full variable domain, with the rest looked up from reference TRBV30 and TRBJ2-7, is SQTIHQWPATLVQPVGSPLSLECTVEGTSNPNLYWYRQAAGRGLQLLFYSVGIGQISSEVPQNLSASRPQDRQFILSSKKLLLSDSGFYLCACRGLHLYEQYFGPGTRLTVT.

The chain joins TRBV11-2 to TRBJ2-5; a possible D gene is TRBD2 (5 bases). The length of the CDR3 is 15 residues. V was clipped by 3 bases and J by 3 bases, with 14 bases between them. From germline, CDR1 is SGHAT and CDR2 FQNNGV. The CDR3 here is CASSFTSGREETQYF. The CDR3, as DNA: TGTGCCAGCAGCTTTACCTCTGGGAGAGAAGAGACCCAGTACTTC.

CDR3 sequence: CATSRGPGNSNQPQHF. The CDR3 DNA reads TGTGCCACCAGCAGAGGCCCAGGGAATAGCAATCAGCCCCAGCATTTT. This chain joins TRBV15 and TRBJ1-5, with a possible D match to TRBD1 (5 bases). The V gene lost 1 base and the J gene lost 0 bases, with 10 bases spanning the gap. The germline gives CDR1 LNHNV, CDR2 YYDKDF (reference sequence). CDR3 length equals 16 residues.

The CDR3, as DNA: TGTGCCAGTAGTGTAGCGTATCTAGCCAAAAACATTCAGTACTTC. This translates into CASSVAYLAKNIQYF. The chain recombines TRBV19 with TRBJ2-4, with D perhaps TRBD2 (5 bases). Trimming shortened V by 5 bases and J by 0 bases, and 11 bases separated the two germline ends. From germline, CDR1 is LNHDA and CDR2 SQIVND (reference sequence). This CDR3 is 15 amino acids long. Variable domain in full (rest from reference TRBV19 and TRBJ2-4): DGGITQSPKYLFRKEGQNVTLSCEQNLNHDAMYWYRQDPGQGLRLIYYSQIVNDFQKGDIAEGYSVSREKKESFPLTVTSAQKNPTAFYLCASSVAYLAKNIQYFGAGTRLSVL.

The rearrangement joins TRBV6-1 to TRBJ2-7; perhaps D is TRBD1 or TRBD2 (5 bases each). Germline assignment: CDR1 MNHNS and CDR2 SASEGT. V was pared by 4 bases and J by 7 bases, with 20 bases between. This CDR3 is built from 15 residues. The DNA of the CDR3 is TGTGCCAGCAGTGCCCCCGGGACCTGGGGGATTGAGCAGTACTTC. As protein: CASSAPGTWGIEQYF.

The chain uses TRBV11-2 and TRBJ2-7; 7 bases agree with TRBD2. Germline CDR1 SGHAT, CDR2 FQNNGV. The CDR3 extends over 13 amino acids. Losses at the gene ends were 6 bases for V and 5 bases for J; bases not matched to a gene: 7. The CDR3 coding sequence is TGTGCCAGCAGGGGGGAGGGAGGCAACGAGCAGTACTTC. This translates into CASRGEGGNEQYF.

The rearrangement uses TRBV20-1 and TRBJ2-2, with D uncertain. V was trimmed by 4 bases and J by 5 bases, leaving 5 bases between them. The CDR3 runs to 11 residues. Germline loops: CDR1 DFQATT, CDR2 SNEGSKA (reference sequence). CDR3 sequence reads: CSAMETGELFF. As DNA, the CDR3 is TGCAGTGCTATGGAAACCGGGGAGCTGTTTTTT.

V gene TRBV30 combines with J gene TRBJ1-4; TRBD1 matches 9 bases. CDR3 length equals 15 residues. The V segment lost 3 bases and the J segment 6 bases; nucleotides outside the gene matches: 8. The germline V gene encodes CDR1 GTSNPN and CDR2 SVGIG (reference sequence). The CDR3: CAWSVQGQGYEKLFF. CDR3 DNA sequence: TGTGCCTGGAGCGTTCAGGGACAGGGTTATGAAAAACTGTTTTTT.

This rearrangement joins TRBV27 to TRBJ2-1, with 7 bases lining up with TRBD2. The CDR3 covers 12 residues. Germline CDR1 reads MNHEY; CDR2 reads SMNVEV (reference sequence). Trimming cost V 3 bases and J 10 bases; bases outside gene matches: 3. The CDR3 is CASSLKAGEQFF. CDR3 DNA: TGTGCCAGCAGTTTGAAAGCGGGGGAGCAGTTCTTC.

This chain connects TRBV9 to TRBJ1-4; D uncertain. Germline CDR1 SGDLS, CDR2 YYNGEE. The V end was cut by 0 bases, the J end by 0 bases, with 3 bases between. CDR3 length equals 14 residues. In DNA, the CDR3 is TGTGCCAGCAGCGTAGGATCAACTAATGAAAAACTGTTTTTT. This translates into CASSVGSTNEKLFF.

The chain couples TRBV14 to TRBJ2-1; no clear D. Germline V gene sequence: CDR1 SGHDN, CDR2 FVKESK. Trimming shortened V by 4 bases and J by 8 bases, and 15 bases separated the two germline ends. The CDR3 sequence is 14 residues long. The DNA for the CDR3 is TGTGCCAGCAGCCCTACACAGTTTAAAGATGAGCAGTTCTTC. This sequence encodes CASSPTQFKDEQFF.

The chain uses TRBV7-6 and TRBJ2-2; no reliable D call. The CDR3 consists of 14 residues. Germline V gives CDR1 SGHVS, CDR2 FNYEAQ. Trimming removed 6 bases at V and 5 bases at J, with 13 bases between. The CDR3 nucleotides read TGTGCCAGCAGTCCCGGCTACCCTACCGGGGAGCTGTTTTTT. Translation: CASSPGYPTGELFF.

V and J are TRBV30 and TRBJ2-3; no firm D call. This CDR3 is 14 amino acids long. Germline CDR1 is GTSNPN and CDR2 is SVGIG (reference sequence). V was clipped by 0 bases and J by 2 bases, with 9 bases between them. The CDR3 bases are TGTGCCTGGAGTGTATCCGGCATCACAGATACGCAGTATTTT. Translated: CAWSVSGITDTQYF.